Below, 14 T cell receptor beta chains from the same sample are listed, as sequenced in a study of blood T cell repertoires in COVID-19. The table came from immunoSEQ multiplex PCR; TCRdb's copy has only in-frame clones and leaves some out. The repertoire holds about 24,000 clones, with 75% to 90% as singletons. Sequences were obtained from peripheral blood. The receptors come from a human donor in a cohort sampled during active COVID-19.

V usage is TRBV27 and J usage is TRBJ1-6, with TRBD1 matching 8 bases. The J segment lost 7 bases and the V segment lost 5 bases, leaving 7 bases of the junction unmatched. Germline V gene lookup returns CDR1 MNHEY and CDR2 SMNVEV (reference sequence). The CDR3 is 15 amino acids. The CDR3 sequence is CASSARQGANSPLHF. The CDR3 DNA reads TGTGCCAGCAGTGCCCGCCAGGGGGCGAATTCACCCCTCCACTTT.

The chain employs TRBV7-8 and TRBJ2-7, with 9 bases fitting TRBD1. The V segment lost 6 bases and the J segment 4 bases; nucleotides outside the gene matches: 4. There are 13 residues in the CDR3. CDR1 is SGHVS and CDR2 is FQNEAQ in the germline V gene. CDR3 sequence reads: CASRGQGWYEQYF. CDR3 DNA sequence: TGTGCCAGCAGGGGACAGGGTTGGTACGAGCAGTACTTC.

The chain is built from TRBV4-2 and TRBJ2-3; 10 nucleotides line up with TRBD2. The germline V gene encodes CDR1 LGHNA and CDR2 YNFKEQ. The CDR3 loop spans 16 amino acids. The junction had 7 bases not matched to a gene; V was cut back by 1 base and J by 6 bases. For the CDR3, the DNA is TGTGCCAGCAGCCAAGGGCTAGCGGGAGTAAGTGATACGCAGTATTTT. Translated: CASSQGLAGVSDTQYF.

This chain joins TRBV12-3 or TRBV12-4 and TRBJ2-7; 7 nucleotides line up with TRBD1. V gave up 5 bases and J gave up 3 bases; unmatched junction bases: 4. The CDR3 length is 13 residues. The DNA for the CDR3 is TGTGCCAGCAGTAACAGGGGCGTCTACGAGCAGTACTTC. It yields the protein CASSNRGVYEQYF.

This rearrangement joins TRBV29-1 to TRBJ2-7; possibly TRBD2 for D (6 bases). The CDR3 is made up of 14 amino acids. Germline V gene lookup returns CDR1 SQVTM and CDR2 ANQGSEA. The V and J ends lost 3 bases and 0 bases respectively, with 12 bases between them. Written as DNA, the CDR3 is TGCAGCGTTGATTCGGAGGGAGGCTCCTACGAGCAGTACTTC. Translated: CSVDSEGGSYEQYF.

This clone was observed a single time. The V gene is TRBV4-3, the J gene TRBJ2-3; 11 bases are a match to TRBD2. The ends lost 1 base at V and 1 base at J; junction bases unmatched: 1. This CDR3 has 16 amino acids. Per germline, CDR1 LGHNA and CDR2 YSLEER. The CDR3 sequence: CASSQGSGGGTDTQYF. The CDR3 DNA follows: TGCGCCAGCAGCCAAGGTAGCGGGGGGGGCACAGATACGCAGTATTTT.

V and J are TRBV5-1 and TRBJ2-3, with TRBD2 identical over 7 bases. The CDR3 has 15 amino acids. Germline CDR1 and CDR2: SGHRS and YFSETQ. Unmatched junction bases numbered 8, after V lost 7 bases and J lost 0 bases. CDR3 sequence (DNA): TGCGCCAGCTCCCCGGGACTACCAAGCACAGATACGCAGTATTTT. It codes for CASSPGLPSTDTQYF.

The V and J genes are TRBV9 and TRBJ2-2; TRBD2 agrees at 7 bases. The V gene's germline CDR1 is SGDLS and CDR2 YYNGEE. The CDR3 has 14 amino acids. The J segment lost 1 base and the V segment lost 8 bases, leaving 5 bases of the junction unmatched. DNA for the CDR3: TGTGCCAGTCGCCTAGCGGTGAACACCGGGGAGCTGTTTTTT. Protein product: CASRLAVNTGELFF. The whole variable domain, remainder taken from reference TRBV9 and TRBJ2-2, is DSGVTQTPKHLITATGQRVTLRCSPRSGDLSVYWYQQSLDQGLQFLIQYYNGEERAKGNILERFSAQQFPDLHSELNLSSLELGDSALYFCASRLAVNTGELFFGEGSRLTVL.

CDR3: CASSAQAGLLNTEAFF. As DNA, the CDR3 is TGTGCCAGCAGCGCACAAGCAGGGTTACTGAACACTGAAGCTTTCTTT. The gene calls are TRBV7-3 and TRBJ1-1; tentative D call: TRBD1 (5 bases). This CDR3 region has 16 residues. V was cut by 5 bases and J by 0 bases, with 16 bases left in between. Germline CDR1 is SGHTA and CDR2 is FQGTGA.

The CDR3 here is CASSLGGAGGEKLFF. The CDR3 DNA reads as TGTGCCAGCAGCTTAGGAGGGGCTGGGGGCGAAAAACTGTTTTTT. The J gene is TRBJ1-4, the V gene TRBV11-2; TRBD1 is a possible D gene (6 bases). Trimming left V 1 base short and J 8 bases short, with 14 bases between. The CDR3 totals 15 residues. Germline V CDR1 and CDR2: SGHAT, FQNNGV.

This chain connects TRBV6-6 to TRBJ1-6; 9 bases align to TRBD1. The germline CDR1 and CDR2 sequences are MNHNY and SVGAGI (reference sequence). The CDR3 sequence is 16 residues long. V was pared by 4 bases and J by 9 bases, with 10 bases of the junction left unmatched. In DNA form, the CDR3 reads TGTGCCAGCAGTTCCGGGACAGGGATTCGGGGTTCACCCCTCCACTTT. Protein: CASSSGTGIRGSPLHF.

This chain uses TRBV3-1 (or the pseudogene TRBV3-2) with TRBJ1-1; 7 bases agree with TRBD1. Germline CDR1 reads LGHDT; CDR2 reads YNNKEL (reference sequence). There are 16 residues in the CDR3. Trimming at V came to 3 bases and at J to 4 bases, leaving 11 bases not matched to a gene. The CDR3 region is CASSHTGGTAGTEAFF. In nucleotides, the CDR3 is TGTGCCAGCAGCCACACGGGGGGGACAGCGGGCACTGAAGCTTTCTTT.

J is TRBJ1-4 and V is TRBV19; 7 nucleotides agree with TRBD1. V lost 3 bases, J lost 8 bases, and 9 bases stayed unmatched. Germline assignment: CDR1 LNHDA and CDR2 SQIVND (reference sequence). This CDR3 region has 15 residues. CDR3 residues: CASSMQGQSGEKLFF. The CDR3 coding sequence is TGTGCCAGTAGTATGCAGGGACAGTCTGGGGAAAAACTGTTTTTT.

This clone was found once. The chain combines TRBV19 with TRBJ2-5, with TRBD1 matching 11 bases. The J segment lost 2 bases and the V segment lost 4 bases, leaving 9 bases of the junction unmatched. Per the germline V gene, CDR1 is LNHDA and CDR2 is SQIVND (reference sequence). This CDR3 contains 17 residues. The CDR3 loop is CASSTLGTGGNQETQYF. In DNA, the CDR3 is TGTGCCAGTAGTACCCTAGGGACAGGGGGGAATCAAGAGACCCAGTACTTC.